This T cell receptor beta chain was recorded in a study of T cells in Graves' hyperthyroidism and ophthalmopathy. Study context: Peripheral blood samples were taken at initial diagnosis, prior to any treatment. Study outcomes and limitations: A 13 V-J model separated ophthalmopathy from stable hyperthyroidism.

V lost 6 bases, J lost 6 bases, and 8 bases lay in between. The CDR3 loop spans 12 amino acids. The germline gives CDR1 MDHEN, CDR2 SYDVKM. Clinicians diagnosed patients from clinical symptoms, serum thyroxine and TRAb, thyroid ultrasound and orbital computed tomography. PBMCs stemmed from under 11 ml fresh peripheral blood. From RNA transcripts, TCR beta CDR3 regions were amplified. HTBI primers were employed in a first-round RT-PCR of the TCR CDR3. TCRdb reprocessed the multiplex PCR reads with MiXCR, giving one entry per CDR3 protein. The table has 360,000 or so distinct CDR3 sequences, around 18% seen once. This clonotype was observed at least ten times. Its antigen is as yet unknown.

The chain uses TRBV28 and TRBJ2-2; D is undetermined. The sequence derives from a woman between 40 and 50 years old with Graves' ophthalmopathy. The material sequenced was blood. In nucleotides, the CDR3 is TGTGCCAGCAGCGGTATCTCCGGGGAGCTGTTTTTT. Protein sequence: CASSGISGELFF.